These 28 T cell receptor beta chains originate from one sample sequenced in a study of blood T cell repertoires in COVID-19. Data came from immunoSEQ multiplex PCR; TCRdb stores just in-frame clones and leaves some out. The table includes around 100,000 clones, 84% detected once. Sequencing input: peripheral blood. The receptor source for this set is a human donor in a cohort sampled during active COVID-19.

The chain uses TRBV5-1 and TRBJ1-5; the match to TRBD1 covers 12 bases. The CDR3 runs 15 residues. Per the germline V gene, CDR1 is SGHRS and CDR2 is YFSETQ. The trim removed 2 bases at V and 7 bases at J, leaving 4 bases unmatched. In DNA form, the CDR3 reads TGCGCCAGCAGCTTCGGGACAGGGGGCAGCCAGCCCCAGCATTTT. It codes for CASSFGTGGSQPQHF.

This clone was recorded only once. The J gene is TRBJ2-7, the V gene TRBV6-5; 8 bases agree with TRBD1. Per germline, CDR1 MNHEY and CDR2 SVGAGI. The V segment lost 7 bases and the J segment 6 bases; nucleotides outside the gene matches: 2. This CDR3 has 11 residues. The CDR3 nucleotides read TGTGCCAGCAACGACAGGGGCGAGCAGTACTTC. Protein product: CASNDRGEQYF.

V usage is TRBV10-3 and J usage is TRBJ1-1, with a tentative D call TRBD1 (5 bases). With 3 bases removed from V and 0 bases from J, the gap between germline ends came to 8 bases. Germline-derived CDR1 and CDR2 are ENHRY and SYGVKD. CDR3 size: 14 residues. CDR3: CAISEGRVNTEAFF. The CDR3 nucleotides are TGTGCCATCAGTGAAGGCAGGGTGAACACTGAAGCTTTCTTT.

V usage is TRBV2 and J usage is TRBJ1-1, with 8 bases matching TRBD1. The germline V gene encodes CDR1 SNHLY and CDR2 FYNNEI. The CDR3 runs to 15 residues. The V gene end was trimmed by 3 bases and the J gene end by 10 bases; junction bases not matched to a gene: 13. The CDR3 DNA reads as TGTGCCAGCAGTGATGGGGCAGGGGGCAGATTGGCAGCTTTCTTT. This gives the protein CASSDGAGGRLAAFF.

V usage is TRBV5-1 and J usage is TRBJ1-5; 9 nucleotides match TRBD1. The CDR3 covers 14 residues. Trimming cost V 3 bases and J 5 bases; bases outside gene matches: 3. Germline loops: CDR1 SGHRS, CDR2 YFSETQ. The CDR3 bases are TGCGCCAGCAGCTCACAGGGGGCGGATCAGCCCCAGCATTTT. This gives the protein CASSSQGADQPQHF.

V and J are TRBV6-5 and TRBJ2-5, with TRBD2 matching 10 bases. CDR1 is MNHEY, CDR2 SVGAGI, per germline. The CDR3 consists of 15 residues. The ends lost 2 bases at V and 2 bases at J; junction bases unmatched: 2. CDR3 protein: CASSYGLAVQETQYF. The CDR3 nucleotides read TGTGCCAGCAGTTACGGACTAGCGGTTCAAGAGACCCAGTACTTC.

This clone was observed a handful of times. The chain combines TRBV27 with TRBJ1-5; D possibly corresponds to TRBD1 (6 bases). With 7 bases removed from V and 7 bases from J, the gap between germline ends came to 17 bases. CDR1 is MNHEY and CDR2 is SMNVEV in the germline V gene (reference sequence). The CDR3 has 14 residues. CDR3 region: CASNHQGMGQPQHF. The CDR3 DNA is TGTGCCAGCAACCACCAGGGGATGGGACAGCCCCAGCATTTT.

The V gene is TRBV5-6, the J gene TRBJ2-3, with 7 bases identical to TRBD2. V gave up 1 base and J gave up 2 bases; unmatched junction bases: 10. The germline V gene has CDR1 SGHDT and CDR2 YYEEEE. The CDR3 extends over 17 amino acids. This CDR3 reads CASSLTILAEDTDTQYF. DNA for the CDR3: TGTGCCAGCAGCTTGACGATTCTAGCGGAAGACACAGATACGCAGTATTTT. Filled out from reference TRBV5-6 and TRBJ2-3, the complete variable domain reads DAGVTQSPTHLIKTRGQQVTLRCSPKSGHDTVSWYQQALGQGPQFIFQYYEEEERQRGNFPDRFSGHQFPNYSSELNVNALLLGDSALYLCASSLTILAEDTDTQYFGPGTRLTVL.

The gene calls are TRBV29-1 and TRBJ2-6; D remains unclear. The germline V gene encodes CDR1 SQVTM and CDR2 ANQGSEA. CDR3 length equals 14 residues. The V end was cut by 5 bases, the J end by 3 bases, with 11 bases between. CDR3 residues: CSVSASGGANVLTF. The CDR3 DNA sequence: TGCAGCGTTTCGGCTAGTGGTGGGGCCAACGTCCTGACTTTC.

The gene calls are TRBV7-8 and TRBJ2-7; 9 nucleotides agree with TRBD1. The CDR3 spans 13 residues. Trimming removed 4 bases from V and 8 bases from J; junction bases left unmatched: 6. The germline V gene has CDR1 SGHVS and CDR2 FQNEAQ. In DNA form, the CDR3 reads TGTGCCAGCAGCTATGGGGACAGGGAAAAGCAGTACTTC. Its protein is CASSYGDREKQYF.

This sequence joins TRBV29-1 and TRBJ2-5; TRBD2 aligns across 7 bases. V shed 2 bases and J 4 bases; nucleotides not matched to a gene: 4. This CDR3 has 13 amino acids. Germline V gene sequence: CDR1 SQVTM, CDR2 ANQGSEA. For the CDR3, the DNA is TGCAGCGTTGAACTAGCGGTGGGAGAGACCCAGTACTTC. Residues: CSVELAVGETQYF.

CDR3 sequence reads: CATSSDNFNSPLHF. The CDR3 DNA is TGTGCCACCAGCTCCGACAATTTCAATTCACCCCTCCACTTT. The chain joins TRBV15 to TRBJ1-6; D not certain. Trimming cost V 5 bases and J 7 bases, with 12 bases left between them. CDR1 is LNHNV and CDR2 is YYDKDF in the germline V gene (reference sequence). This CDR3 has 14 amino acids.

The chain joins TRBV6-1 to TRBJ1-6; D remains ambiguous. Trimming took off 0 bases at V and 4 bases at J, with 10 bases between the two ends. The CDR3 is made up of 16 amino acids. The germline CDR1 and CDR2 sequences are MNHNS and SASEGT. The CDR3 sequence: CASSEATYIYNSPLHF. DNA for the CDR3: TGTGCCAGCAGTGAAGCAACATATATTTATAATTCACCCCTCCACTTT.

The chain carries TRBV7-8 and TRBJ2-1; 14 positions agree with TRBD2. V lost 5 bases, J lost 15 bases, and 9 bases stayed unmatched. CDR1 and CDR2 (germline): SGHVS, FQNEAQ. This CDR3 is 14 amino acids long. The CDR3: CASSPQGTSGSPFF. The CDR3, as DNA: TGTGCCAGCAGCCCCCAAGGGACTAGCGGGAGCCCGTTCTTC.

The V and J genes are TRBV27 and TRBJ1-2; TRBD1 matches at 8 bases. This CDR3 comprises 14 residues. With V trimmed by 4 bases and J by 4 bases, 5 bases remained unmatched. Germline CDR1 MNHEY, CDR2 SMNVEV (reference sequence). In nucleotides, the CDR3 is TGTGCCAGCAGTTCCAGGGGGCAAGTCTATGGCTACACCTTC. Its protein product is CASSSRGQVYGYTF.

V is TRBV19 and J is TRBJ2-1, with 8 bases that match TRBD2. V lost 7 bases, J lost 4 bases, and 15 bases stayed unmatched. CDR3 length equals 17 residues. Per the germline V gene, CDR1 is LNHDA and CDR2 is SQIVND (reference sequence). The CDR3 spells CASTPSGREGFYNEQFF. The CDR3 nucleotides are TGTGCCAGTACCCCGTCAGGTCGGGAGGGCTTTTACAATGAGCAGTTCTTC.

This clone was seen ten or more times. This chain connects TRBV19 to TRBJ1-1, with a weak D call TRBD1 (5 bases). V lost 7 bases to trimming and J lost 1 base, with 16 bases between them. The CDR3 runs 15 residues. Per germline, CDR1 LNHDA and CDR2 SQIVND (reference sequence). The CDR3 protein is CASTKQAPRNTEAFF. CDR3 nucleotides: TGTGCCAGTACCAAACAGGCCCCGCGGAACACTGAAGCTTTCTTT.

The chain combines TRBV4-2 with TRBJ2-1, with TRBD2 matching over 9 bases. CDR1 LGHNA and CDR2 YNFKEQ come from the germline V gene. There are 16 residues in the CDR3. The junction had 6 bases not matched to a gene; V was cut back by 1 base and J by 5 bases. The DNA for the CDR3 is TGTGCCAGCAGCCAAGGGGCGGCGGGGGGGGACAATGAGCAGTTCTTC. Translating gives CASSQGAAGGDNEQFF.

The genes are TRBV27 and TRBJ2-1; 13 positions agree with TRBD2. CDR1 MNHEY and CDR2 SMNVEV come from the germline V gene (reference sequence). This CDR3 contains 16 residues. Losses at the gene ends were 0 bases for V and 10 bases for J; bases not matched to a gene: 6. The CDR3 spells CASSLSRLAGGREQFF. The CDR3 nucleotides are TGTGCCAGCAGTTTATCCCGACTAGCGGGAGGTCGGGAGCAGTTCTTC.

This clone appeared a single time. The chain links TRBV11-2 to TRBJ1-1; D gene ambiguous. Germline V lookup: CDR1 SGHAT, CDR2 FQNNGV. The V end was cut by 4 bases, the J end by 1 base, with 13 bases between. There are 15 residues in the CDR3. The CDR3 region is CASSSDNLRNTEAFF. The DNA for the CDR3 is TGTGCCAGCAGCTCCGATAACTTAAGGAACACTGAAGCTTTCTTT.

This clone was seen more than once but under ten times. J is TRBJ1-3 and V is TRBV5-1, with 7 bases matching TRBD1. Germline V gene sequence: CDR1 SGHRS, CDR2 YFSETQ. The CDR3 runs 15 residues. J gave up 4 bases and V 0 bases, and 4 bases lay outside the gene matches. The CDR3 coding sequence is TGCGCCAGCAGCTTGGCTACAGGGGAAGGAAACACCATATATTTT. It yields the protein CASSLATGEGNTIYF.

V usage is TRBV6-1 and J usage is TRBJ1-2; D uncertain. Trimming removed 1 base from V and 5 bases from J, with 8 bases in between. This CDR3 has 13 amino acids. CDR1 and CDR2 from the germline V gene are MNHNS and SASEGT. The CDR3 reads CASSEDGRYGYTF. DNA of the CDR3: TGTGCCAGCAGTGAAGACGGGAGGTATGGCTACACCTTC.

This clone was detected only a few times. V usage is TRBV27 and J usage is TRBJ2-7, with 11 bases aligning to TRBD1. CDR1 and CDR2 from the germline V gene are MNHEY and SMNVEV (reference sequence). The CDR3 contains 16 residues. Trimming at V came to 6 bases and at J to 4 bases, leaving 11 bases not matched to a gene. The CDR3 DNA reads TGTGCCAGCAGCCGTGGGACAGGGGGTAAAACTTACGAGCAGTACTTC. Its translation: CASSRGTGGKTYEQYF.

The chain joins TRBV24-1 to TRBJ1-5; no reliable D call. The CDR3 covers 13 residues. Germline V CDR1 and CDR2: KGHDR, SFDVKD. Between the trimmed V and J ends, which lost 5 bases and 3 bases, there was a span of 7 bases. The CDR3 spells CATSGGINQPQHF. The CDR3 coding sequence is TGTGCCACCAGTGGAGGGATCAATCAGCCCCAGCATTTT.

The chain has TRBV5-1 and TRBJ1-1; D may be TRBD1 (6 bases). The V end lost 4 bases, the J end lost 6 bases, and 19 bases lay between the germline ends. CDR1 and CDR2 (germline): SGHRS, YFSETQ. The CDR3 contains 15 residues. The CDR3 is CASSAEQGSVSEAFF. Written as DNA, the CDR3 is TGCGCCAGCAGCGCCGAACAGGGAAGTGTATCTGAAGCTTTCTTT.

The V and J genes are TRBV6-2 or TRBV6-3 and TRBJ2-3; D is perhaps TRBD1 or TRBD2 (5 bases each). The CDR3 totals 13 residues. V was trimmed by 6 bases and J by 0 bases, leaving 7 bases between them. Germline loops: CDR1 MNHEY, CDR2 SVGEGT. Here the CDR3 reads CASSGASTDTQYF. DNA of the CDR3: TGTGCCAGCAGCGGGGCTAGCACAGATACGCAGTATTTT.

The CDR3 region has the DNA TGTGCCAGCAGCTCCGGACAGAACACTGAAGCTTTCTTT. This codes for CASSSGQNTEAFF. This sequence joins TRBV7-2 and TRBJ1-1, with D possibly being TRBD1 (5 bases). Trimming took 4 bases from V and 1 from J, leaving 7 bases between them. This CDR3 is 13 amino acids long. Germline lookup yields CDR1 SGHTA and CDR2 FQGNSA.

The CDR3, as DNA: TGTGCCAGCAGTTTATTCAGGTACTCCTCTGGAAACACCATATATTTT. Protein sequence: CASSLFRYSSGNTIYF. V usage is TRBV28 and J usage is TRBJ1-3; D gene unclear. V lost 1 base, J lost 0 bases, and 10 bases lay in between. The CDR3 runs to 16 residues. CDR1 and CDR2 (germline): MDHEN, SYDVKM. Variable domain in full (rest from reference TRBV28 and TRBJ1-3): DVKVTQSSRYLVKRTGEKVFLECVQDMDHENMFWYRQDPGLGLRLIYFSYDVKMKEKGDIPEGYSVSREKKERFSLILESASTNQTSMYLCASSLFRYSSGNTIYFGEGSWLTVV.